The 18 T cell receptor beta chains reported below all come from one sample, sequenced in a study of T-cell memory formation after mild COVID-19. A single record per CDR3 protein comes from TCRdb applying MiXCR to the 5' RACE reads. Of fewer than 550,000 distinct CDR3 sequences listed, 20% are singletons. Source material: PBMCs or a T cell subset sorted from them (not recorded which). The receptors come from an adult woman who had mild COVID-19 (a few samples of this study predate the infection). Cell type and time point are not known.

This clonotype has just a few counts. The gene calls are TRBV6-2 or TRBV6-3 and TRBJ1-2, with D tentatively TRBD1 (5 bases). Looked up from germline, CDR1 is MNHEY and CDR2 is SVGEGT. CDR3 length: 15 residues. The V end was cut by 2 bases, the J end by 3 bases, with 13 bases between. Here the CDR3 reads CASSYIGRAHYGYTF. DNA of the CDR3: TGTGCCAGCAGTTACATCGGCAGGGCCCACTATGGCTACACCTTC.

This rearrangement joins TRBV12-3 or TRBV12-4 to TRBJ2-3, with 11 bases identical to TRBD2. Trimming took 0 bases from V and 3 from J; bases not matched to a gene: 5. This CDR3 has 17 residues. CDR3 nucleotide sequence: TGTGCCAGCAGTTTAGCCCAGACTAGCGGGGCAACAGATACGCAGTATTTT. Its translation is CASSLAQTSGATDTQYF.

A few counts support this clonotype. The chain combines TRBV6-6 with TRBJ1-1; the D is unclear. V gave up 4 bases and J gave up 2 bases, with 17 bases separating them. The germline V gene has CDR1 MNHNY and CDR2 SVGAGI (reference sequence). The CDR3 runs to 16 residues. CDR3 amino acids: CASSWAEYSLNTEAFF. The CDR3 coding sequence is TGTGCCAGCAGTTGGGCAGAATATAGTCTCAACACTGAAGCTTTCTTT.

This clonotype was seen a few times. The chain joins TRBV12-3 or TRBV12-4 to TRBJ1-1; maybe TRBD1 (5 bases). This CDR3 contains 14 residues. V was shortened by 3 bases and J by 4 bases, with 12 bases between the two germline ends. DNA for the CDR3: TGTGCCAGCAGTTTCTGGGGCGAGGTCACTGAAGCTTTCTTT. Amino acids: CASSFWGEVTEAFF.

The V call is TRBV5-1, the J call TRBJ1-6; 7 bases agree with TRBD1. The CDR3 spans 15 residues. The germline CDR1 and CDR2 sequences are SGHRS and YFSETQ. V shed 2 bases and J 4 bases; nucleotides not matched to a gene: 3. CDR3 coding DNA: TGCGCCAGCAGCTTTGGGGGACAGTATAATTCACCCCTCCACTTT. This codes for CASSFGGQYNSPLHF.

This clonotype has just a few counts. The chain employs TRBV24-1 and TRBJ2-1; perhaps TRBD1 as D (5 bases). From germline, CDR1 is KGHDR and CDR2 SFDVKD. The CDR3 spans 17 residues. V was pared by 0 bases and J by 4 bases, with 15 bases between. The CDR3 coding sequence is TGTGCCACCAGTGATTTGTCGGCAGGGAAGGGGTACAATGAGCAGTTCTTC. Its translation is CATSDLSAGKGYNEQFF.

The CDR3 reads CATRDTGTRNTEAFF. CDR3 nucleotides: TGTGCCACCAGAGACACCGGGACAAGGAACACTGAAGCTTTCTTT. The chain uses TRBV24-1 and TRBJ1-1, with D possibly TRBD1 on 6 matching bases. The ends were cut back, 7 bases at V and 1 base at J, with 15 bases in the middle. Germline CDR1 and CDR2: KGHDR and SFDVKD. There are 15 residues in the CDR3.

Only one count was recorded for this clonotype. This sequence joins TRBV5-6 and TRBJ2-7; TRBD2 might be the D (5 bases). V shed 1 base and J shed 6 bases, with 14 bases lying between them. The CDR3 sequence is 14 residues long. Germline V gene sequence: CDR1 SGHDT, CDR2 YYEEEE. Here the CDR3 DNA reads TGTGCCAGCAGCTTGTCCGGACTTCAAGGCGAGCAGTACTTC. It is translated as CASSLSGLQGEQYF. The whole variable domain, remainder taken from reference TRBV5-6 and TRBJ2-7, is DAGVTQSPTHLIKTRGQQVTLRCSPKSGHDTVSWYQQALGQGPQFIFQYYEEEERQRGNFPDRFSGHQFPNYSSELNVNALLLGDSALYLCASSLSGLQGEQYFGPGTRLTVT.

V and J are TRBV20-1 and TRBJ1-5; 9 bases are a match to TRBD1. This CDR3 contains 18 residues. Germline V CDR1 and CDR2: DFQATT, SNEGSKA (reference sequence). The V segment lost 6 bases and the J segment 5 bases; nucleotides outside the gene matches: 20. The CDR3 spells CSAHRGDRVVFGDQPQHF. DNA of the CDR3: TGCAGTGCGCACCGAGGGGACAGGGTGGTTTTCGGGGATCAGCCCCAGCATTTT.

The rearrangement uses TRBV27 and TRBJ2-1; D is uncertain. Germline V lookup: CDR1 MNHEY, CDR2 SMNVEV (reference sequence). The CDR3 is 14 residues long. V lost 1 base and J 2 bases, leaving 6 bases between the germline ends. This CDR3 is CASSLFDPYNEQFF. The CDR3 nucleotides read TGTGCCAGCAGTTTATTCGATCCCTACAATGAGCAGTTCTTC.

The table lists this clonotype with many counts. The gene calls are TRBV7-7 and TRBJ2-3; 10 nucleotides line up with TRBD1. CDR1 and CDR2 from the germline V gene are SSHAT and FNYEAQ (reference sequence). CDR3 size: 14 residues. Trimming at V came to 5 bases and at J to 4 bases, leaving 3 bases not matched to a gene. DNA of the CDR3: TGTGCCAGCAGCCCGGGACAGGGGCCAGATACGCAGTATTTT. Its protein is CASSPGQGPDTQYF.

This clonotype was found a few times. V is TRBV18 and J is TRBJ2-1, with D perhaps TRBD2 (6 bases). The CDR3 consists of 18 residues. Trimming left V 3 bases short and J 0 bases short, with 18 bases between. Germline V CDR1 and CDR2: KGHSH, LQKENI. CDR3 nucleotide sequence: TGTGCCAGCTCACCCCAGGGCCCAAGCGGGCGCTCCTACAATGAGCAGTTCTTC. It yields the protein CASSPQGPSGRSYNEQFF.

This clonotype was counted between two and nine times. The V and J genes are TRBV20-1 and TRBJ1-3, with no clear D. Trimming left V 0 bases short and J 4 bases short, with 10 bases between. Germline CDR1 and CDR2: DFQATT and SNEGSKA (reference sequence). CDR3 length equals 14 residues. The CDR3 nucleotides read TGCAGTGCTAGAGACAAGGCCACGGGAAACACCATATATTTT. Its translation is CSARDKATGNTIYF.

This clonotype came up many times. V gene TRBV4-1 combines with J gene TRBJ1-5; 7 bases match TRBD1. V was pared by 4 bases and J by 8 bases, with 14 bases of the junction left unmatched. This CDR3 has 16 residues. In germline, CDR1 is MGHRA, CDR2 YSYEKL. In DNA, the CDR3 is TGCGCCAGCAGCCCGGCCCAGGGGGACTGGTCGGAGCCCCAGCATTTT. Translating gives CASSPAQGDWSEPQHF.

This clonotype was seen repeatedly, ten times or more. V and J are TRBV3-1 and TRBJ2-6, with D unresolved. Trimming removed 3 bases at V and 0 bases at J, with 3 bases between. The CDR3 loop spans 14 amino acids. Germline values: CDR1 LGHDT, CDR2 YNNKEL (reference sequence). DNA for the CDR3: TGTGCCAGCAGCCAGGGCTCTGGGGCCAACGTCCTGACTTTC. This gives the protein CASSQGSGANVLTF.

This clonotype was picked up a small number of times. The rearrangement links TRBV2 to TRBJ1-5; D is unresolved. CDR1 SNHLY and CDR2 FYNNEI come from the germline V gene. Trimming removed 3 bases at V and 3 bases at J, with 18 bases between. The CDR3 loop spans 17 amino acids. CDR3 nucleotide sequence: TGTGCCAGCAGTGATTTAGTCGGACGGATAGACAATCAGCCCCAGCATTTT. Translated: CASSDLVGRIDNQPQHF. The whole variable domain, filled in from reference TRBV2 and TRBJ1-5, reads EPEVTQTPSHQVTQMGQEVILRCVPISNHLYFYWYRQILGQKVEFLVSFYNNEISEKSEIFDDQFSVERPDGSNFTLKIRSTKLEDSAMYFCASSDLVGRIDNQPQHFGDGTRLSIL.

V is TRBV4-1 and J is TRBJ1-2, with D uncertain. The CDR3 runs 15 residues. Germline V gene sequence: CDR1 MGHRA, CDR2 YSYEKL. The V and J ends lost 0 bases and 4 bases respectively, with 12 bases between them. The CDR3 reads CASSQDWGLAYGYTF. CDR3 DNA sequence: TGCGCCAGCAGCCAAGATTGGGGTCTCGCCTATGGCTACACCTTC.

This rearrangement joins TRBV27 to TRBJ2-1; the D call may be TRBD1 or TRBD2 (6 bases each). The CDR3 has 15 residues. V lost 8 bases to trimming and J lost 7 bases, with 21 bases between them. The germline gives CDR1 MNHEY, CDR2 SMNVEV (reference sequence). The CDR3 DNA reads as TGTGCCAGCGGTGACTGGGGGGCAGGGGCGAATGAGCAGTTCTTC. Its protein product is CASGDWGAGANEQFF.